This TCR beta chain was identified in a study of cytomegalovirus exposure and HLA in healthy donors (dated by TCRdb to the late 2010s). The study in broad terms: In an earlier analysis of some 610 of the donors, 250 to 350 Gb of sequence data and about 110 million unique TCR beta sequences from about 190 million T cells were reported. A later genetic analysis took genome-wide SNP genotypes for about 60% of the roughly 670 donors and used that subset as a discovery cohort. The study used immunosequencing to profile the T cell repertoires of about 670 subjects and linked those repertoires to cytomegalovirus serostatus. All discovery cohort repertoires had been generated on a single sequencing platform. Approximately 330 gigabases of sequencing data and 70 million to 95 million unique TCR sequences made up an early release that covered some 640 HLA-typed donors. A later analysis re-examined previously published TCR beta repertoires from just over 650 donors and added high-resolution HLA genotyping to investigate patterns of TCR occurrence. An earlier analysis of some 500 of the donors applied high-throughput TCR beta sequencing to assess whether each TCR beta V gene segment acted as functional or pseudogenic. The study aimed to test whether signatures of past pathogen exposure could be identified by cataloging public T cell receptors. Donor age, sex, ethnicity and CMV serostatus were compiled alongside the repertoire data. Four or five DR-DQ haplotypes were handled as single units for association and clustering, since linkage in the cohort was strong. In addition to the first cohort of 666 subjects, a separate validation cohort of 120 different subjects was used. The number of donors typed differed by locus, with about 629-630 for A, B, C, DRB1 and DQB1, around 500 for DQA1, 600 to 610 for DPA1, and 450 to 480 for DPB1. Rather than using new phenotypic data, the later analysis identified candidate immune exposures from TCR beta sequences and from how often those sequences occurred across donors. To predict cytomegalovirus infection status, the study combined high-throughput TCR immunosequencing, statistical association of individual TCRs with disease status, and machine learning. Of the 300 to 500 genotyped donors, over 80% were placed in the genetic ancestry cluster associated with self-reported Caucasian donors. Among some 400 genotyped donors of the cohort, an average of around 220,000 unique TCR beta nucleotide sequences was sequenced per donor, of which about 19% were non-productive. HLA typing covered class I and class II loci at four-digit resolution. The study at large found these results: The only immune exposure information available for the cohort was CMV serostatus. In an earlier analysis of about 600 of the donors, most TCR beta V segments appeared in productive rearrangements about 90% or about 30% of the time, broadly matching IMGT annotations. Compared with equally common non-associated chains, HLA-associated TCR beta chains in a later analysis were more clonally expanded and had lower generation probabilities. Most CMV-associated TCR beta chains appeared to be HLA-restricted in a later analysis, and the HLA associations seemed to be driven largely by CMV exposure. In the study, around 150 TCR beta chains were listed as associated with cytomegalovirus. In a later analysis, the rate of TCR association differed among HLA loci, with DRB1 alleles having the most associated TCRs and HLA-C alleles having the fewest. Because counts were too low, 15 or so rarely observed V segments, including chromosome 9 orphons, were excluded from the earlier analysis of about 500 of the donors. In vitro tests confirmed that a few of the cytomegalovirus-associated TCR beta chains recognize cytomegalovirus antigens. Because HLA typing was missing for some donors at each locus, association tests included only the typed subset. Only TCR beta chains were sequenced in this cohort, and the absence of alpha or paired-chain data limited detectable features. A later analysis associated about 17,000 TCR beta sequences with specific HLA alleles at a false discovery rate of 0.05. Sequencing depth was assumed to be roughly uniform across donors in the presence/absence analyses, though that assumption may not hold. Because the 87-base-pair reads could not distinguish some IMGT-functional V segments, including TRBV6-2 and TRBV6-3, those segments were excluded. In a later analysis, several top co-occurrence clusters were reported to appear linked to parvovirus B19, influenza, CMV and Epstein-Barr virus. Cytomegalovirus status was reported to be diagnosed by the classifier with high specificity and sensitivity in both the original and validation cohorts. Linkage disequilibrium might explain the correlated functional status among segregating V segments, but an unknown experimental factor could not be excluded. When HLA alleles, especially DR and DQ, strongly co-occurred, attributing TCR associations to individual alleles was difficult. A group of highly shared sequence variants was considered likely to be a technical artifact of the sequencing pipeline. The authors suggested that the approach could potentially be extended to other disease states and immunological phenotypes. V-gene and J-gene trimming of TCR beta chains was associated with a missense DCLRE1C variant in a later genetic analysis, and the association was replicated in an independent cohort. A later genetic analysis reported fewer N-insertions in productive TCRs among donors in an Asian-associated ancestry cluster than the roughly 620-donor mean. A further reported finding was that TCR beta sequences accurately predicted the HLA-A and HLA-B alleles for most subjects in the first cohort. Most TCR sequences were observed very rarely across donors, whereas some public TCRs were present in many individuals.

The cohort comprised under 700 healthy bone marrow donors. Cohort members were all nominally healthy when sampled, although unrecorded immune exposures were likely present. The donor was CMV seronegative and was included in the group of several hundred seronegative cohort members. Every donor gave a peripheral blood sample, and the peripheral blood mononuclear cells from that sample were used for TCR beta sequencing. Genomic DNA extraction from the blood cell samples was performed with the Qiagen DNeasy Blood Extraction Kit. The library was made by the immunoSEQ multiplex PCR assay. For the multiplex PCR, a mixture combining 60 forward primers for TCR Vbeta segments and 13 reverse primers for TCR Jbeta segments was used. The CDR3 region of rearranged TCR beta genes was amplified from genomic DNA with a multiplex PCR assay. The amplified TCR beta libraries were sequenced on the Illumina HiSeq System as 87-base-pair reads. The authors processed their data as follows. A later analysis tallied 70 million to 100 million unique TCR beta chains across the 700 or so repertoires, and approximately 12 million of those chains were shared by two or more donors. To remove PCR and sequencing errors, raw reads were error-corrected and collapsed into unique sequences using a nearest-neighbor algorithm that merged closely related sequences. To assign V, D and J gene segments, CDR3 sequences were aligned to IMGT reference sequences. For a sequence to be retained, a match of at least six nucleotides to both a V gene segment and a J gene segment was required. A rearrangement was called productive if the CDR3 had no stop codons and remained in frame with V and J, and every other rearrangement was called non-productive. CDR3 was defined by IMGT convention, running from the second conserved V-encoded cysteine to the conserved J-encoded phenylalanine. The earlier analysis of more than 450 of the donors excluded sequences that lacked an unambiguous match to a single V gene segment. An earlier analysis of fewer than 650 of the donors classified V segments as functional when productive rearrangements were above 56.7% and as segregating when the standard deviation between donors was above 5%. To diagnose cytomegalovirus status from the catalog of TCR beta chain sequences, a statistical classification framework was built. In a later analysis, TCR nucleotide sequences were compared against IMGT/GENE-DB human TR gene sequences so that V and J genes could be assigned. Using the TCRdist pipeline, a later analysis assigned CDR3 sequences along with most-parsimonious VDJ recombination scenarios. In a later analysis, each TCR beta chain was defined by its CDR3 amino acid sequence together with its V-gene family, and reads lacking a unique V-gene family were excluded. As a way to deal with suspected cross-contamination and a sequencing artifact, a later analysis dropped 500 to 700 nucleotide sequences that were highly shared and had low generation probability. A later analysis calculated a clonal expansion index for each public chain from normalized within-repertoire ranks of inferred template counts. A later analysis computed generation probabilities with a VDJ recombination model fitted to out-of-frame rearrangements, and checked the results against IGoR. In a later analysis, hypergeometric tests were used to score TCR-TCR, TCR-HLA and TCR-CMV co-occurrence, with a repertoire-size bias correction applied to TCR pairs. In a later analysis, false discovery rates were estimated by permuting HLA or CMV assignments 20 times. A later analysis grouped co-occurring TCRs with DBSCAN, adding TCRdist sequence similarity when clustering within HLA-allele-positive subsets. Repertoires with fewer than 30,000 or more than 120,000 public chains, plus five repertoires with anomalous nucleotide sharing, were excluded from co-occurrence clustering. The source is immuneACCESS, and TCRdb retained only in-frame sequences with V and J called. Part of the clones is not carried over; for the studies checked, unresolved V genes explain less than half of this, and the remainder is unexplained. V and J calls and clone size are as listed in that table; D and trimming were resolved from the DNA. For this sample there are about 140,000 clones; roughly 70% appear just once. The top ten hold 3% to 4% of the sample.

The germline V gene (reference sequence) supplies CDR1 LNHDA and CDR2 SQIVND. V is trimmed back by 6 bases and J by 4 bases, and the junction contains 29 bases that no gene match accounts for. The CDR3 holds 24 amino acids from the cysteine to the phenylalanine. Just the 72-base CDR3 DNA is kept, in frame starting at base 1. This clone was seen a handful of times. Its antigen remains unidentified. Per-base quality was not reported, and no clone a single base away is much larger than it. The specimen sequenced was PBMCs. The chain is assembled from TRBV19 and TRBJ2-5; TRBD2 agrees with 16 junctional bases. The TCR originated in a male donor in good health and CMV-seronegative. The DNA reads TGTGCCAGTAGCAGCTCCCTCGGCCGGGGAGGCGGGACTAGCGGGGGGGCCTTCGGAGAGACCCAGTACTTC. Protein translation: CASSSSLGRGGGTSGGAFGETQYF.